Each of the 31 T cell receptor beta chains below was sequenced from the same sample in a study of blood T cell repertoires in COVID-19. The repertoire was sequenced with immunoSEQ multiplex PCR; TCRdb's copy has only in-frame clones and lacks some. The data hold tens of thousands of clones, with around three quarters observed a single time. The source material was peripheral blood. The receptors shown here come from a man in his sixties with active COVID-19.

The chain employs TRBV2 and TRBJ1-3; D is ambiguous. This CDR3 has 15 amino acids. Trimming left V 1 base short and J 3 bases short, with 10 bases between. The germline V gene has CDR1 SNHLY and CDR2 FYNNEI. CDR3 nucleotide sequence: TGTGCCAGCAGTGAAGGGGCAGTGATTGGAAACACCATATATTTT. This sequence encodes CASSEGAVIGNTIYF.

This clone turned up a few times. The rearrangement joins TRBV7-9 to TRBJ2-1; TRBD2 agrees at 10 bases. The CDR3 runs to 16 residues. V lost 3 bases, J lost 8 bases, and 10 bases stayed unmatched. Per the germline V gene, CDR1 is SEHNR and CDR2 is FQNEAQ (reference sequence). The CDR3 region has the DNA TGTGCCAGCAGCTTGCTAGGTAGCGGGGGGTCGGATGAGCAGTTCTTC. Its protein product is CASSLLGSGGSDEQFF.

This clone was counted a single time. V is TRBV6-5 and J is TRBJ2-1, with D tentatively TRBD1 (5 bases). Germline V gene sequence: CDR1 MNHEY, CDR2 SVGAGI. Trimming stripped 2 bases from V and 9 bases from J, with 8 bases between. This CDR3 spans 12 amino acids. CDR3 region: CASSYQGGEQFF. In DNA form, the CDR3 reads TGTGCCAGCAGTTACCAGGGTGGTGAGCAGTTCTTC.

V usage is TRBV5-5 and J usage is TRBJ2-6; D remains ambiguous. V lost 4 bases and J lost 3, with 8 bases in between. Germline V CDR1 and CDR2: SGHKS, YYEKEE (reference sequence). The CDR3 loop spans 14 amino acids. The CDR3 loop reads CASSRVDGANVLTF. The CDR3 region has the DNA TGTGCCAGCAGCCGGGTGGATGGGGCCAACGTCCTGACTTTC.

The chain couples TRBV28 to TRBJ1-6, with 7 bases that match TRBD1. After removal of 2 bases from V and 8 bases from J, the junction contained 6 bases not matched to a gene. Germline V gene sequence: CDR1 MDHEN, CDR2 SYDVKM. This CDR3 region has 15 residues. CDR3 in DNA: TGTGCCAGCAGTTTACAGGCAGGGGGTTATTCACCCCTCCACTTT. Encoded protein: CASSLQAGGYSPLHF.

The genes are TRBV2 and TRBJ2-5, with 7 nucleotides matching TRBD1. The V gene's germline CDR1 is SNHLY and CDR2 FYNNEI. The V and J ends lost 6 bases and 1 base, in that order; junction bases with no gene match: 2. The CDR3 covers 13 residues. The DNA of the CDR3 is TGTGCCAGCAGGGGGGACAGCCAAGAGACCCAGTACTTC. This encodes CASRGDSQETQYF.

J is TRBJ2-3 and V is TRBV12-2; the D segment call TRBD2 is taken from the table without a DNA check. TRBV12-2 is noted as a pseudogene. The CDR3 has 15 residues. As DNA, the CDR3 is TGTGCAAGTCGCACCGGGACTAGCGTTACAGATACGCAGTATTTT. Translating gives CASRTGTSVTDTQYF.

This clone was seen just once. This chain uses TRBV6-5 with TRBJ1-6; possibly TRBD1 for D (5 bases). This CDR3 is 14 amino acids long. V was shortened by 7 bases and J by 8 bases, with 15 bases between the two germline ends. Germline lookup yields CDR1 MNHEY and CDR2 SVGAGI. CDR3 in amino acids: CASMPRQYHSPLHF. DNA of the CDR3: TGTGCCAGCATGCCCCGACAGTACCATTCACCCCTCCACTTT.

The chain employs TRBV6-5 and TRBJ1-5, with D uncertain. The CDR3 spans 13 residues. Deletions cut 9 bases from V and 1 base from J, with 10 bases between. Looked up from germline, CDR1 is MNHEY and CDR2 is SVGAGI. CDR3 DNA sequence: TGTGCCAGTTTGAGGGAGAGCAATCAGCCCCAGCATTTT. Protein product: CASLRESNQPQHF.

V gene TRBV18 combines with J gene TRBJ2-7; TRBD2 agrees at 10 bases. V gave up 0 bases and J gave up 3 bases; unmatched junction bases: 5. The CDR3 consists of 16 residues. Per the germline V gene, CDR1 is KGHSH and CDR2 is LQKENI. In nucleotides, the CDR3 is TGTGCCAGCTCACCACCGGCTAGCGGGAGAGGCTACGAGCAGTACTTC. Its protein is CASSPPASGRGYEQYF.

CDR3 DNA sequence: TGTGCCAGCAGTTTTTGGGCCACCTACGAGCAGTACTTC. Translation: CASSFWATYEQYF. The genes are TRBV28 and TRBJ2-7; D is undetermined. Per germline, CDR1 MDHEN and CDR2 SYDVKM. The V gene lost 3 bases and the J gene lost 2 bases, with 8 bases spanning the gap. There are 13 residues in the CDR3.

The chain joins TRBV7-2 to TRBJ1-1; the match to TRBD1 covers 8 bases. Trimming removed 4 bases from V and 0 bases from J; junction bases left unmatched: 7. The CDR3 has 16 residues. Germline V CDR1 and CDR2: SGHTA, FQGNSA. The CDR3 region has the DNA TGTGCCAGCAGCTGGCGACAGGGGCGCATGAACACTGAAGCTTTCTTT. Its translation: CASSWRQGRMNTEAFF.

This clone was recorded once. V usage is TRBV6-6 and J usage is TRBJ2-7, with TRBD2 as a possible D gene (5 bases). Germline assignment: CDR1 MNHNY and CDR2 SVGAGI (reference sequence). The CDR3 consists of 15 residues. V was shortened by 5 bases and J by 0 bases, with 14 bases between the two germline ends. DNA for the CDR3: TGTGCCAGCAGTCCCGGACTCCTTAGCTCCTACGAGCAGTACTTC. Protein product: CASSPGLLSSYEQYF.

The J gene is TRBJ1-6, the V gene TRBV27, with D unresolved. The CDR3 runs 12 residues. V lost 5 bases and J 7 bases, leaving 6 bases between the germline ends. Germline V gene lookup returns CDR1 MNHEY and CDR2 SMNVEV (reference sequence). This CDR3 is CASSLLNSPLHF. The CDR3 DNA reads as TGTGCCAGCAGTCTCCTCAATTCACCCCTCCACTTT.

The V call is TRBV29-1, the J call TRBJ2-3, with D maybe TRBD2 (6 bases). CDR1 and CDR2 from the germline V gene are SQVTM and ANQGSEA. The CDR3 spans 13 residues. V dropped 6 bases and J dropped 6 bases, with 16 bases sitting between them. The CDR3 reads CSVTSGGGDTQYF. The CDR3 region has the DNA TGCAGCGTGACCTCGGGTGGGGGGGATACGCAGTATTTT.

This chain connects TRBV11-2 to TRBJ1-1; D is possibly TRBD1 (5 bases). The CDR3 has 13 amino acids. Germline V CDR1 and CDR2: SGHAT, FQNNGV. The germline V and J ends were trimmed by 5 bases and 11 bases, with 18 bases remaining between them. The CDR3 bases are TGTGCCAGCAGCCCAGAGCCCCAGGGCAAGGCTTTCTTT. Protein product: CASSPEPQGKAFF.

The chain carries TRBV5-4 and TRBJ2-2; TRBD2 matches at 9 bases. The germline V gene encodes CDR1 SGHNT and CDR2 YYREEE (reference sequence). With V trimmed by 4 bases and J by 7 bases, 14 bases remained unmatched. The CDR3 consists of 17 residues. The CDR3 spells CASSRSLAGYEDGELFF. For the CDR3, the DNA is TGTGCCAGCAGCCGGTCCCTAGCGGGGTATGAGGACGGGGAGCTGTTTTTT.

The chain recombines TRBV2 with TRBJ2-3, with TRBD2 matching over 14 bases. This CDR3 has 18 amino acids. Germline CDR1 is SNHLY and CDR2 is FYNNEI. The V segment lost 1 base and the J segment 0 bases; nucleotides outside the gene matches: 3. CDR3 sequence: CASSEGTSGRLSTDTQYF. The CDR3 DNA is TGTGCCAGCAGTGAAGGGACTAGCGGGAGGCTCAGCACAGATACGCAGTATTTT. Looking up the rest from reference TRBV2 and TRBJ2-3 gives the full variable domain: EPEVTQTPSHQVTQMGQEVILRCVPISNHLYFYWYRQILGQKVEFLVSFYNNEISEKSEIFDDQFSVERPDGSNFTLKIRSTKLEDSAMYFCASSEGTSGRLSTDTQYFGPGTRLTVL.

The rearrangement joins TRBV6-2 or TRBV6-3 to TRBJ1-2, with D perhaps matching TRBD1 (6 bases). V was clipped by 5 bases and J by 0 bases, with 16 bases between them. This CDR3 comprises 16 residues. CDR1 and CDR2 (germline): MNHEY, SVGEGT. The DNA of the CDR3 is TGTGCCAGCAGTACTCAGACAGGAAGACCTAACTATGGCTACACCTTC. Protein sequence: CASSTQTGRPNYGYTF.

The rearrangement uses TRBV5-1 and TRBJ1-5, with D possibly matching TRBD1 (5 bases). The CDR3 has 16 amino acids. Between the trimmed V and J ends, which lost 0 bases and 0 bases, there was a span of 10 bases. CDR1 and CDR2 from the germline V gene are SGHRS and YFSETQ. This CDR3 reads CASSLAPGYSNQPQHF. Written as DNA, the CDR3 is TGCGCCAGCAGCTTGGCCCCAGGGTATAGCAATCAGCCCCAGCATTTT.

This rearrangement joins TRBV6-6 to TRBJ2-1; 7 bases are shared with TRBD2. The CDR3 runs 11 residues. The V and J ends lost 5 bases and 11 bases, in that order; junction bases with no gene match: 3. CDR1 and CDR2 from the germline V gene are MNHNY and SVGAGI (reference sequence). The chain's CDR3 is CASSLSGKQFF. The CDR3 DNA follows: TGTGCCAGCAGTCTAAGCGGGAAGCAGTTCTTC.

The chain has TRBV21-1 and TRBJ1-2; the table's D call, TRBD1, has no DNA check behind it. TRBV21-1 is deemed a pseudogene. The CDR3 has 17 residues. CDR3 in DNA: TGTGCCAGCAGCAAAGTCTGTCTTCCAGGGCCCTCCTATGGCTACACCTTC. As protein: CASSKVCLPGPSYGYTF.

The V call is TRBV2, the J call TRBJ2-1; D is uncertain. CDR1 is SNHLY, CDR2 FYNNEI, per germline. V lost 6 bases and J lost 2, with 8 bases in between. This CDR3 comprises 13 residues. CDR3 DNA: TGTGCCAGCAGGCCGACAACCTACAATGAGCAGTTCTTC. It translates to CASRPTTYNEQFF.

The V and J genes are TRBV4-3 and TRBJ1-6; perhaps TRBD1 as D (5 bases). There are 16 residues in the CDR3. V lost 1 base and J lost 9, with 16 bases in between. Germline V gene lookup returns CDR1 LGHNA and CDR2 YSLEER. The CDR3 sequence is CASSQGGEVLTSPLHF. CDR3 sequence (DNA): TGCGCCAGCAGCCAAGGAGGGGAGGTTCTCACTTCACCCCTCCACTTT.

The chain uses TRBV7-2 and TRBJ2-2; a possible D gene is TRBD2 (6 bases). V lost 2 bases and J lost 0, with 7 bases in between. The CDR3 has 15 residues. CDR1 and CDR2 from the germline V gene are SGHTA and FQGNSA. As DNA, the CDR3 is TGTGCCAGCAGCTTAACGGGGGCGAACACCGGGGAGCTGTTTTTT. As protein: CASSLTGANTGELFF.

This clone was counted between two and nine times. V usage is TRBV10-3 and J usage is TRBJ2-2, with D possibly being TRBD1 (6 bases). The V end was cut by 6 bases, the J end by 2 bases, with 10 bases between. There are 14 residues in the CDR3. Germline CDR1 is ENHRY and CDR2 is SYGVKD. CDR3 in amino acids: CAIRTGLNTGELFF. As DNA, the CDR3 is TGTGCCATCAGGACAGGCCTTAACACCGGGGAGCTGTTTTTT.

The rearrangement joins TRBV19 to TRBJ1-3; 10 nucleotides align to TRBD1. Germline assignment: CDR1 LNHDA and CDR2 SQIVND (reference sequence). The ends lost 10 bases at V and 1 base at J; junction bases unmatched: 4. This CDR3 comprises 14 residues. The CDR3 sequence: CATSDRGSGNTIYF. For the CDR3, the DNA is TGTGCCACCTCGGACAGGGGGTCTGGAAACACCATATATTTT.

V is TRBV19 and J is TRBJ1-3; tentatively, D is TRBD1 (6 bases). CDR3 length: 15 residues. The germline V and J ends were trimmed by 6 bases and 0 bases, with 12 bases remaining between them. CDR1 is LNHDA and CDR2 is SQIVND in the germline V gene (reference sequence). Here the CDR3 DNA reads TGTGCCAGTAGCCAAGGACAGATCTCTGGAAACACCATATATTTT. It codes for CASSQGQISGNTIYF.

The chain employs TRBV5-1 and TRBJ2-1; a weak D match, TRBD2 (6 bases). Trimming took off 2 bases at V and 8 bases at J, with 14 bases between the two ends. CDR3 length: 14 amino acids. The germline V gene has CDR1 SGHRS and CDR2 YFSETQ. For the CDR3, the DNA is TGCGCCAGCAGCTTTGGGAGTCCGGGAGATGAGCAGTTCTTC. Translation: CASSFGSPGDEQFF.

This clone was picked up one time. The chain carries TRBV29-1 and TRBJ1-5; the match to TRBD1 covers 7 bases. The CDR3 contains 13 residues. The V gene's germline CDR1 is SQVTM and CDR2 ANQGSEA. V gave up 7 bases and J gave up 7 bases; unmatched junction bases: 10. Here the CDR3 reads CSAGQAPGQPQHF. The CDR3 DNA sequence: TGCAGCGCAGGACAGGCCCCAGGCCAGCCCCAGCATTTT.

The V gene is TRBV5-1, the J gene TRBJ1-1; no clear D. Trimming took off 0 bases at V and 4 bases at J, with 10 bases between the two ends. CDR1 SGHRS and CDR2 YFSETQ come from the germline V gene. This CDR3 contains 14 residues. The CDR3 nucleotides are TGCGCCAGCAGCTTGGTGGCCCGGGGCACTGAAGCTTTCTTT. Its protein product is CASSLVARGTEAFF.